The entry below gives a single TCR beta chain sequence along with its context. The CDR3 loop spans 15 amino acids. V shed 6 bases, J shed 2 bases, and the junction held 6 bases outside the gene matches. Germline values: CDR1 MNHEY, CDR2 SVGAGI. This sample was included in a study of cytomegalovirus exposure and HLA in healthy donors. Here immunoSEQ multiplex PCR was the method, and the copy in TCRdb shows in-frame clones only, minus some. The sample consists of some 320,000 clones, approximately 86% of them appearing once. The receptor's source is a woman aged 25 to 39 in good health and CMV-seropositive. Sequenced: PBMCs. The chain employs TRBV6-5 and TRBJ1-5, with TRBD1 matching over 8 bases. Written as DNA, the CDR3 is TGTGCCAGCAGACTCGACAGGGGCGGCAATCAGCCCCAGCATTTT. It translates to CASRLDRGGNQPQHF.